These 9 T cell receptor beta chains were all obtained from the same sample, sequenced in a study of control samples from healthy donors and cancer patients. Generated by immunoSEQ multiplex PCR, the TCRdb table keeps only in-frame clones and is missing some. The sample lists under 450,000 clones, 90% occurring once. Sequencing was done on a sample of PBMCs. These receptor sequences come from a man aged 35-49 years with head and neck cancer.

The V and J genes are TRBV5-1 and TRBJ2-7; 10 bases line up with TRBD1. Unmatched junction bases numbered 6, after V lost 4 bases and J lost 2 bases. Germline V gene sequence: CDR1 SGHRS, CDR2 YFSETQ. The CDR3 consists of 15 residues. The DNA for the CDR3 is TGCGCCAGCAGCGTGCAGGGACAGGGGACCTACGAGCAGTACTTC. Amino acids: CASSVQGQGTYEQYF.

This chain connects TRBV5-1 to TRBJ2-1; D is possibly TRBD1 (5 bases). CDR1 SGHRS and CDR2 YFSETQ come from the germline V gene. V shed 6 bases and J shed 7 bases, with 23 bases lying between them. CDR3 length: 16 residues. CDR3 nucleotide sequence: TGCGCCAGCAAGACATCACGGACACCCCAAGGTAATGAGCAGTTCTTC. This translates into CASKTSRTPQGNEQFF.

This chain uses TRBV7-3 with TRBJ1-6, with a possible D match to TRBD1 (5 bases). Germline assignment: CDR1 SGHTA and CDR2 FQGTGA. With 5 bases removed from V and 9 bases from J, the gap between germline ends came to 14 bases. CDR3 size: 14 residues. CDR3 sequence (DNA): TGTGCCAGCAGCCCGGGGGGAGGGATTTCACCCCTCCACTTT. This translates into CASSPGGGISPLHF.

The CDR3 spells CASSTNRELGTDTQYF. The CDR3 coding sequence is TGTGCCAGCAGTACCAACAGGGAGCTGGGCACAGATACGCAGTATTTT. V and J are TRBV28 and TRBJ2-3; the D gene is possibly TRBD1 (6 bases). This CDR3 is 16 amino acids long. Deletions cut 5 bases from V and 1 base from J, with 16 bases between. Germline V gene data show CDR1 as MDHEN and CDR2 as SYDVKM. The full variable domain, with the rest looked up from reference TRBV28 and TRBJ2-3, is DVKVTQSSRYLVKRTGEKVFLECVQDMDHENMFWYRQDPGLGLRLIYFSYDVKMKEKGDIPEGYSVSREKKERFSLILESASTNQTSMYLCASSTNRELGTDTQYFGPGTRLTVL.

CDR3 DNA sequence: TGTGCCAGTAGTATGATCATCAATCAGCCCCAGCATTTT. Translated: CASSMIINQPQHF. This rearrangement joins TRBV19 to TRBJ1-5; no definite D call. The CDR3 has 13 amino acids. Germline V gene data show CDR1 as LNHDA and CDR2 as SQIVND (reference sequence). Trimming left V 3 bases short and J 3 bases short, with 6 bases between. Using reference TRBV19 and TRBJ1-5 for the parts outside the CDR3, the full variable domain is DGGITQSPKYLFRKEGQNVTLSCEQNLNHDAMYWYRQDPGQGLRLIYYSQIVNDFQKGDIAEGYSVSREKKESFPLTVTSAQKNPTAFYLCASSMIINQPQHFGDGTRLSIL.

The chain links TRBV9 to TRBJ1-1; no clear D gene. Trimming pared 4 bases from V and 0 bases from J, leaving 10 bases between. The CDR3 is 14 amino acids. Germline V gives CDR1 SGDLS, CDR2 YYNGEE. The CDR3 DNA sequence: TGTGCCAGCAGCCCGCAGACCTTGAACACTGAAGCTTTCTTT. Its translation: CASSPQTLNTEAFF.

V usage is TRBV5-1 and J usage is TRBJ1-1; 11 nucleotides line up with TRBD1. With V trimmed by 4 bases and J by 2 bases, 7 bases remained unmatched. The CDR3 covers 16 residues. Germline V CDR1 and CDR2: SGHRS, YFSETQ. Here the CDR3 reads CASSVRTGGLNTEAFF. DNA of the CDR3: TGCGCCAGCAGCGTAAGGACAGGGGGCCTTAACACTGAAGCTTTCTTT.

The CDR3 here is CATSRVQGGYGYTF. DNA for the CDR3: TGTGCCACCAGCAGAGTACAGGGGGGCTATGGCTACACCTTC. The J gene is TRBJ1-2, the V gene TRBV15; 8 positions match TRBD1. The germline V gene has CDR1 LNHNV and CDR2 YYDKDF (reference sequence). V dropped 1 base and J dropped 4; count of bases not matched to a gene: 2. This CDR3 comprises 14 residues.

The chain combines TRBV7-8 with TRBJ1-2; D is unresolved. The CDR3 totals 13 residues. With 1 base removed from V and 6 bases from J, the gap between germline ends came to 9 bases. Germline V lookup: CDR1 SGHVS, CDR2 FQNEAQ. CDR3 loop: CASSLGGLDGYTF. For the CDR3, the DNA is TGTGCCAGCAGCTTAGGGGGTCTTGATGGCTACACCTTC.